This is a list of T cell receptor beta chains from one sample in a study of T cell responses to AZD1222 COVID-19 vaccine. Assay used: immunoSEQ multiplex PCR; TCRdb lists only in-frame clones, some missing. The table has around 190,000 clones, around 92% seen once; the top ten hold roughly 1.3%. Material: peripheral blood, obtained on day 0 of AZD1222 vaccination. Receptors were obtained from an adult in good health. The CDR3 runs from the conserved cysteine through the conserved F or W. A D gene is named only where the DNA matches it firmly. Size is stated for part of the rows, as once, few or many counts, or as a class when the clone is expanded.

TRBV30	-	TRBJ2-1	12	-	TGTGCCTCCTCCTGGACTAATAGTGAGCAGTTCTTC	CASSWTNSEQFF
TRBV15	-	TRBJ2-1	17	-	TGTGCCACCAGCAGAGATGGGGGAAGGGGGTCCTACAATGAGCAGTTCTTC	CATSRDGGRGSYNEQFF
TRBV5-1	TRBD2	TRBJ2-1	17	-	TGCGCCAGCAGAGAAAATCCGGGACTAGCGGGGGGCAATGAGCAGTTCTTC	CASRENPGLAGGNEQFF
TRBV19	TRBD1	TRBJ2-1	14	once	TGTGCCAGTAGTATAGGGGACAGGGTAAATGAGCAGTTCTTC	CASSIGDRVNEQFF
TRBV6-5	TRBD2	TRBJ2-5	16	-	TGTGCCAGCAGTTACCCGTCTAGCGGGGGACAAGAGACCCAGTACTTC	CASSYPSSGGQETQYF
TRBV18	TRBD2	TRBJ2-3	15	-	TGTGCCAGCTCACAAGCCGGGACGGGAGGAGATACGCAGTATTTT	CASSQAGTGGDTQYF
TRBV7-8	-	TRBJ1-1	12	-	TGTGCCAGCAGCCCGACAAAGACTGAAGCTTTCTTT	CASSPTKTEAFF
TRBV11-2	-	TRBJ2-2	16	-	TGTGCCAGCAGCTTAAATAGGGCGGCGAACACCGGGGAGCTGTTTTTT	CASSLNRAANTGELFF
TRBV7-9	TRBD2	TRBJ2-1	17	-	TGTGCCAGCAGCTTAGCGCCGAGTAGCGGGGGCTACAATGAGCAGTTCTTC	CASSLAPSSGGYNEQFF
TRBV19	TRBD2	TRBJ2-1	15	-	TGTGCCAGTAGTATATATGCTAGCGGGGGCAATGAGCAGTTCTTC	CASSIYASGGNEQFF
TRBV9	-	TRBJ1-2	13	-	TGTGCCAGCAGCTCGGGCTCCCGCGGGGGCTACACCTTC	CASSSGSRGGYTF
TRBV3-1/TRBV3-2	-	TRBJ1-4	15	-	TGTGCCAGCAGCCCATCTGGGACCGTAAATGAAAAACTGTTTTTT	CASSPSGTVNEKLFF
TRBV5-4	TRBD1	TRBJ1-2	13	-	TGTGCCAGCACCACAGGGGGAGGAGATGGCTACACCTTC	CASTTGGGDGYTF
TRBV5-1	TRBD1	TRBJ1-2	15	-	TGCGCCAGCAGCTTGGAGGCCCAGGGGGCTGACGGCTACACCTTC	CASSLEAQGADGYTF
TRBV28	-	TRBJ1-2	13	-	TGTGCCAGCAGTTATGCATGGGTGGGTGGCTACACCTTC	CASSYAWVGGYTF
TRBV5-4	-	TRBJ1-1	15	-	TGTGCCAGCAGCTTGGACTGGGGACGGAACACTGAAGCTTTCTTT	CASSLDWGRNTEAFF
TRBV5-1	TRBD1	TRBJ1-1	15	-	TGCGCCAGCAGTAAGGGGACAGAAATGAACACTGAAGCTTTCTTT	CASSKGTEMNTEAFF